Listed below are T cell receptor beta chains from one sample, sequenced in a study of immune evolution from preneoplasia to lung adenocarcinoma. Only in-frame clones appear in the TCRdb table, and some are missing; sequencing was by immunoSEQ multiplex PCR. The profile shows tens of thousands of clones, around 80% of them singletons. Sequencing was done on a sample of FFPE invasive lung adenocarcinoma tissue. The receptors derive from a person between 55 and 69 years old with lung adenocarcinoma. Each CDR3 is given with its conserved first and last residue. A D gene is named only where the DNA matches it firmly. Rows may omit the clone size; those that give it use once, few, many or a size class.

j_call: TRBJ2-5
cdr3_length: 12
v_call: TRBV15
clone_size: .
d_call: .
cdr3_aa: CATSSRGETQYF
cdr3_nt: TGTGCCACCAGCAGCAGAGGGGAGACCCAGTACTTC

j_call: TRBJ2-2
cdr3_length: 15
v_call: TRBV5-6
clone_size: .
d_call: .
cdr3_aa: CASSLVGYSTGELFF
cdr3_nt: TGTGCCAGCAGCTTGGTTGGCTACTCCACCGGGGAGCTGTTTTTT

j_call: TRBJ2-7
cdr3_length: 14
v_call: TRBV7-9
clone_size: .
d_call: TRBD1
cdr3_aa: CASSNWDRVTEQYF
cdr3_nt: TGTGCCAGCAGCAACTGGGACAGGGTTACCGAGCAGTACTTC

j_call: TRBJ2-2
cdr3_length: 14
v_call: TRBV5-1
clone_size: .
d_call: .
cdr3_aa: CASSRQVNTGELFF
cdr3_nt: TGCGCCAGCAGCCGACAGGTGAACACCGGGGAGCTGTTTTTT

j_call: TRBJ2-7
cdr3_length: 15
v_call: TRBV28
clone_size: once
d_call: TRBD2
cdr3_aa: CASSFRGSRSYEQYF
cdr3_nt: TGTGCCAGCAGTTTCCGCGGGAGTAGGTCCTACGAGCAGTACTTC

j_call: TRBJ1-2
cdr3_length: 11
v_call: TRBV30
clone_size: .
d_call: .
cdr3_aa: CAGATARGYTF
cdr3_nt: TGTGCCGGGGCCACCGCGAGGGGCTACACCTTC

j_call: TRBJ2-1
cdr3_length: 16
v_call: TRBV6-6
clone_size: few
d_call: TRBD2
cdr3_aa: CASSTGLAGVYNEQFF
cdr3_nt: TGTGCCAGCAGTACGGGACTAGCGGGAGTCTACAATGAGCAGTTCTTC

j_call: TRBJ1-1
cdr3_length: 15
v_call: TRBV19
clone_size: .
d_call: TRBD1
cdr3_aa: CASSDPDRANTEAFF
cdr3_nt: TGTGCCAGTAGCGACCCCGACAGGGCGAACACTGAAGCTTTCTTT

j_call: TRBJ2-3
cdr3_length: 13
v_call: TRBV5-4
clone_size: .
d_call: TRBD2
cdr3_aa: CAAGRSHTDTQYF
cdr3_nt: TGTGCCGCCGGGAGGTCCCACACAGATACGCAGTATTTT

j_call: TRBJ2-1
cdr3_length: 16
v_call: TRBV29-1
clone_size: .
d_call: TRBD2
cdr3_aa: CSVAQVAGGSYNEQFF
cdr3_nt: TGCAGCGTTGCCCAAGTAGCGGGAGGGTCCTACAATGAGCAGTTCTTC

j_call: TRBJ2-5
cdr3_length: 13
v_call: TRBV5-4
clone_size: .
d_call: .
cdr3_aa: CASSLPGRETQYF
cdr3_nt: TGTGCCAGCAGCTTGCCGGGCCGAGAGACCCAGTACTTC

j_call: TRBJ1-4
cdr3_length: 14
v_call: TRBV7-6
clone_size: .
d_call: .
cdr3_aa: CASSLGATNEKLFF
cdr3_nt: TGTGCCAGCAGCTTAGGAGCAACTAATGAAAAACTGTTTTTT

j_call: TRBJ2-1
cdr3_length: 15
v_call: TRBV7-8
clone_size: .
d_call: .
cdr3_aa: CASSLVEPSTNEQFF
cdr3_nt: TGTGCCAGCAGCTTAGTCGAGCCCTCCACAAATGAGCAGTTCTTC

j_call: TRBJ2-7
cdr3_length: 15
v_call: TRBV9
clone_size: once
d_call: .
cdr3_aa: CASSTYSGGEEEQYF
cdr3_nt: TGTGCCAGCAGCACTTATAGCGGAGGGGAGGAGGAGCAGTACTTC

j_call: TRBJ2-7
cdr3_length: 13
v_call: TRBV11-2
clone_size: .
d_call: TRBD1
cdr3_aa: CASTMTGSYEQYF
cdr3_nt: TGTGCCAGCACAATGACAGGGAGCTACGAGCAGTACTTC

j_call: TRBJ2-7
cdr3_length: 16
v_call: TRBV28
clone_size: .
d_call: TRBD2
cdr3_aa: CASSTGTSGYSYEQYF
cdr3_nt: TGTGCCAGCAGTACCGGGACTAGCGGTTACTCCTACGAGCAGTACTTC

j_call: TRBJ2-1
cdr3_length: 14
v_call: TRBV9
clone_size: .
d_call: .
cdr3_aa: CASSPLTGGSEQFF
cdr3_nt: TGTGCCAGCAGCCCCTTAACCGGAGGGTCTGAGCAGTTCTTC

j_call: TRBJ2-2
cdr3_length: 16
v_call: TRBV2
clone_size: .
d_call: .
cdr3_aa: CASMGGRRLGTGELFF
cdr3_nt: TGTGCCAGCATGGGGGGCAGGCGCCTTGGCACCGGGGAGCTGTTTTTT

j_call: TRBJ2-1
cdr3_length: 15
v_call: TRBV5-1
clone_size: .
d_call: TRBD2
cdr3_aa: CASSTSGTNHNEQFF
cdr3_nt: TGCGCCAGCAGCACCTCGGGGACTAACCACAATGAGCAGTTCTTC

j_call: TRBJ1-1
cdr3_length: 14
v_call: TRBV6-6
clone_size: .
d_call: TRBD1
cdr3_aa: CASSRQGAHTEAFF
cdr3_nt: TGTGCCAGCAGCCGCCAGGGGGCCCACACTGAAGCTTTCTTT

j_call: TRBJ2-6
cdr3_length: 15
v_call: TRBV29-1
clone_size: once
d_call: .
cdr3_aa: CSVPLGGSGANVLTF
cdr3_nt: TGCAGCGTCCCCCTGGGGGGCTCTGGGGCCAACGTCCTGACTTTC

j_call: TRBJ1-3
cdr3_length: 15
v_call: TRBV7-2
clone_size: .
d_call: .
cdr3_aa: CASRPFHETGNTIYF
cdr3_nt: TGTGCCAGCAGACCCTTCCACGAAACCGGAAACACCATATATTTT

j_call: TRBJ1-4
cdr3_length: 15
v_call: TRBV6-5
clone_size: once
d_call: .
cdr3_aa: CASSYLLVGQLKLFF
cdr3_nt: TGTGCCAGCAGTTACCTCCTTGTTGGTCAGTTAAAACTGTTTTTT

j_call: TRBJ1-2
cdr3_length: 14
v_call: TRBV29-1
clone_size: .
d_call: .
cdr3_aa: CSVEEDEGVYGYTF
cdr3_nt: TGCAGCGTTGAAGAGGATGAAGGGGTCTATGGCTACACCTTC

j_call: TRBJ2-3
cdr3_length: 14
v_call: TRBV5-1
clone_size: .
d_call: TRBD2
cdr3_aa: CASSFAGVGDTQYF
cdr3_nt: TGCGCCAGCAGCTTCGCGGGAGTGGGGGATACGCAGTATTTT

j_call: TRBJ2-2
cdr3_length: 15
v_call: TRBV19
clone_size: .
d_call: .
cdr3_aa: CASSISRSGTGELFF
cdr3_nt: TGTGCCAGTAGTATTTCCCGATCGGGGACCGGGGAGCTGTTTTTT

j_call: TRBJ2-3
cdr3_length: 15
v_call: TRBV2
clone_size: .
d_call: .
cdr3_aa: CASVVDGGSTDTQYF
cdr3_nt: TGTGCCAGCGTCGTTGATGGCGGTAGCACAGATACGCAGTATTTT

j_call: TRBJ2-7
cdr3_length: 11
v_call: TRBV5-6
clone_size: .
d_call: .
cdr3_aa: CASSHRYEQYF
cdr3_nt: TGTGCCAGCAGCCATCGCTACGAGCAGTACTTC

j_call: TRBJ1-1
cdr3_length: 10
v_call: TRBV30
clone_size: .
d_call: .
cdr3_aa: CGGATTEAFF
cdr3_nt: TGCGGAGGGGCCACAACTGAAGCTTTCTTT

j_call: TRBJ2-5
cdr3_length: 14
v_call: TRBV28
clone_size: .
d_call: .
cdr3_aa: CASSLSGVPETQYF
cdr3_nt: TGTGCCAGCAGTTTATCAGGGGTCCCGGAGACCCAGTACTTC

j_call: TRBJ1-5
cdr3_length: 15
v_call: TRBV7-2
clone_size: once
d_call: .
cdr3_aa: CASSLKGSYYQPQHF
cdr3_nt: TGTGCCAGCAGCTTAAAGGGTTCCTACTATCAGCCCCAGCATTTT

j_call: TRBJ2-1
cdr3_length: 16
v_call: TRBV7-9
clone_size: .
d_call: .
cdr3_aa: CASSLAGAGAVNEQFF
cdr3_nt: TGTGCCAGCAGCCTTGCCGGGGCAGGGGCAGTCAATGAGCAGTTCTTC

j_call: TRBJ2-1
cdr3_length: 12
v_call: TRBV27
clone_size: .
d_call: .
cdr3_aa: CASSLIYNEQFF
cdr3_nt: TGTGCCAGCAGTTTGATCTACAATGAGCAGTTCTTC

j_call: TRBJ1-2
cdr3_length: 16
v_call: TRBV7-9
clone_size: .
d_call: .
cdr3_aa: CASSLGGGQANYGYTF
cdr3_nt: TGTGCCAGCAGCTTAGGGGGGGGGCAAGCTAACTATGGCTACACCTTC

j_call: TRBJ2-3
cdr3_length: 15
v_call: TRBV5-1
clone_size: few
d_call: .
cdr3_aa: CASTTTGEGTDTQYF
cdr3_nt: TGCGCCAGCACTACGACAGGAGAGGGCACAGATACGCAGTATTTT